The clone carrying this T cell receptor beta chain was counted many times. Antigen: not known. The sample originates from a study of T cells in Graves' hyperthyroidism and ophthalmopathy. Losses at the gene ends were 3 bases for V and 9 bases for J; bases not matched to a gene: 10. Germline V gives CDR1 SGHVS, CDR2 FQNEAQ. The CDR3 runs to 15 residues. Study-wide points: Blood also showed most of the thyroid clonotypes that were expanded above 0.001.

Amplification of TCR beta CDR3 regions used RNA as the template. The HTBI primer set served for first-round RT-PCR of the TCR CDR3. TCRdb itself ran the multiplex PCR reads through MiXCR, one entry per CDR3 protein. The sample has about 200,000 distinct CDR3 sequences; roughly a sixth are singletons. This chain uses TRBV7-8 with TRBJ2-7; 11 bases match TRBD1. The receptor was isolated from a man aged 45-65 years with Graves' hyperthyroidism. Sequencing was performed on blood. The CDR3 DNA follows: TGTGCCAGCAGCTTTAGACCGGACAGGGGGCGCGGGCAGTACTTC. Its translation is CASSFRPDRGRGQYF.